This TCR beta chain originates from a study of blood T cell repertoires in COVID-19. Study-level information: The analysed material was cDNA or gDNA that came from T cells, B-cell-depleted T cells, or PBMCs.

CDR1 is MNHEY and CDR2 is SVGAGI in the germline V gene. This CDR3 region has 14 residues. V dropped 6 bases and J dropped 3 bases, with 13 bases sitting between them. Those enrolled in Seattle joined during active infection and were followed longitudinally afterward. Only in-frame clones appear in the TCRdb table, and some are missing; sequencing was by immunoSEQ multiplex PCR. The sample has roughly 170,000 clones, roughly 84% seen once. Sample: peripheral blood. The receptor was isolated from a woman in her forties or fifties with COVID-19, enrolled during active disease. The V and J genes are TRBV6-5 and TRBJ2-3; maybe TRBD1 (5 bases). The CDR3 protein is CASRRVGPTDTQYF. The DNA of the CDR3 is TGTGCCAGCAGACGTGTGGGGCCGACAGATACGCAGTATTTT.